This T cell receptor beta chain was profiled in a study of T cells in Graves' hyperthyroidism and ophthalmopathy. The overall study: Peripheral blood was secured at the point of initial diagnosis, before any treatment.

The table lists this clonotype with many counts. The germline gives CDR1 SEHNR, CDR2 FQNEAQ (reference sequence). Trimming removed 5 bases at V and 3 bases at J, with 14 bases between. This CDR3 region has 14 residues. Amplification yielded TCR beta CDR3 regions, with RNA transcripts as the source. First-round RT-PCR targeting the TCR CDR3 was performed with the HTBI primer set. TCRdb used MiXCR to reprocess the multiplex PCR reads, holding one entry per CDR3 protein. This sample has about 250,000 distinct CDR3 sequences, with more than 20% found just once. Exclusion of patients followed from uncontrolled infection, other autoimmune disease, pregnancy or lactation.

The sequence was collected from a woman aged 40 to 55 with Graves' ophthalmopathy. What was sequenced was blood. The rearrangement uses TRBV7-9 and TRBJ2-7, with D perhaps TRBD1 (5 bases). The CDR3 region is CASSPTRQNYEQYF. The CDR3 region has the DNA TGTGCCAGCAGCCCGACACGACAGAACTACGAGCAGTACTTC.